One sample yielded the 21 T cell receptor beta chains listed below, sequenced in a study of blood T cells in healthy people across ages. PCR was performed a second time for about 7 to 12 cycles using a sample-barcoded 5' primer and a J-beta primer mix. A single record per CDR3 protein comes from TCRdb applying MiXCR to the 5' RACE reads. This table has roughly 680,000 distinct CDR3 sequences, 52% appearing once. What was sequenced was blood. The receptors here all came from a woman over 75 in good health.

The V call is TRBV20-1, the J call TRBJ1-2; 8 nucleotides align to TRBD1. CDR3 length equals 16 residues. V shed 7 bases and J 8 bases; nucleotides not matched to a gene: 21. CDR1 and CDR2 from the germline V gene are DFQATT and SNEGSKA (reference sequence). The CDR3, as DNA: TGCAGTGTTACCGGCGGAGGACAGGGACACCGTGGAGGCTACACCTTC. Its protein is CSVTGGGQGHRGGYTF.

This clonotype was picked up one time. The V and J genes are TRBV15 and TRBJ2-7; tentative D call: TRBD1 (5 bases). The J call is uncertain, as TRBJ2-5 better fits the DNA end. The CDR3 has 17 amino acids. Germline CDR1 and CDR2: LNHNV and YYDKDF (reference sequence). The DNA of the CDR3 is TGTGCCACCAGCAGCGGAAGACATGGGGCATTGGGAGAGACCCAGTACTTC. Encoded protein: CATSSGRHGALGETQYF.

Details on this clonotype: A much larger clone lies one base from this, so it may be a read error. The V call is TRBV5-1, the J call TRBJ2-5, with D perhaps assigned TRBD1 or TRBD2 (5 bases each). Germline V gene sequence: CDR1 SGHRS, CDR2 YFSETQ. The V end lost 3 bases, the J end lost 4 bases, and 16 bases lay between the germline ends. The CDR3 covers 15 residues. CDR3 DNA: TGCGCCAGCAGCTCGGGGCGGCTAATCTTAGAGACCCAGTACTTC. It encodes CASSSGRLILETQYF.

The genes are TRBV5-1 and TRBJ1-1, with 7 bases aligning to TRBD1. V lost 6 bases, J lost 0 bases, and 5 bases stayed unmatched. Germline values: CDR1 SGHRS, CDR2 YFSETQ. CDR3 size: 14 residues. The CDR3 region has the DNA TGCGCCAGCAAACAGGGGAGGATGAACACTGAAGCTTTCTTT. Translated, it gives CASKQGRMNTEAFF.

This sequence joins TRBV6-2 or TRBV6-3 and TRBJ2-4, with 10 nucleotides matching TRBD1. Germline V CDR1 and CDR2: MNHEY, SVGEGT. The CDR3 spans 12 residues. V lost 2 bases, J lost 14 bases, and 3 bases stayed unmatched. CDR3 in amino acids: CASSYGGTGEYF. The DNA of the CDR3 is TGTGCCAGCAGTTACGGGGGGACAGGGGAGTACTTC.

In its sample, this clonotype was seen many times. This rearrangement joins TRBV5-4 to TRBJ2-1; D uncertain. The germline V gene has CDR1 SGHNT and CDR2 YYREEE (reference sequence). This CDR3 is 16 amino acids long. V shed 3 bases and J shed 1 base, with 14 bases lying between them. CDR3 protein: CASSSKKDHSYNEQFF. The CDR3 bases are TGTGCCAGCAGCTCGAAGAAGGACCATTCCTACAATGAGCAGTTCTTC.

As concerns this clonotype: This may come from a read error, since a much larger clone is one base off. The CDR3 here is CASSREGLFNEQYF. In nucleotides, the CDR3 is TGTGCCAGCAGCCGAGAGGGACTTTTTAATGAGCAGTACTTC. The V gene is TRBV12-3 or TRBV12-4, the J gene TRBJ2-7, with D tentatively TRBD2 (6 bases). Trimming cost V 6 bases and J 7 bases, with 19 bases left between them. The CDR3 loop spans 14 amino acids.

This chain connects TRBV7-2 to TRBJ1-1, with a weak D call TRBD1 (6 bases). Germline V CDR1 and CDR2: SGHTA, FQGNSA. The CDR3 consists of 15 residues. V was cut by 5 bases and J by 4 bases, with 17 bases left in between. The chain's CDR3 is CASSPLGRGGTEAFF. The DNA of the CDR3 is TGTGCCAGCAGCCCCCTGGGCAGGGGTGGCACTGAAGCTTTCTTT.

In its sample, this clonotype was seen many times. This chain joins TRBV7-3 and TRBJ1-6; D is unclear. The CDR3 length is 15 residues. Trimming left V 4 bases short and J 6 bases short, with 13 bases between. Germline CDR1 and CDR2: SGHTA and FQGTGA. CDR3 DNA sequence: TGTGCCAGCAGCTGGGGAGAGGGCCTTAATTCACCCCTCCACTTT. The encoded protein is CASSWGEGLNSPLHF.

Only a few counts were recorded for this clonotype. The V call is TRBV7-9, the J call TRBJ1-6, with D unresolved. Germline CDR1 is SEHNR and CDR2 is FQNEAQ (reference sequence). CDR3 length: 15 residues. Trimming removed 1 base from V and 4 bases from J, with 8 bases in between. CDR3 in amino acids: CASSLEGRYNSPLHF. CDR3 bases: TGTGCCAGCAGCTTAGAGGGCAGATATAATTCACCCCTCCACTTT.

This chain links TRBV3-1 with TRBJ2-6, with 11 bases lining up with TRBD1. V lost 2 bases to trimming and J lost 6 bases; unmatched junction nucleotides: 3. This CDR3 has 16 amino acids. Germline CDR1 reads LGHDT; CDR2 reads YNNKEL (reference sequence). CDR3 region: CASSQRDRGKANVLTF. DNA of the CDR3: TGTGCCAGCAGCCAAAGGGACAGGGGGAAGGCCAACGTCCTGACTTTC.

The sample holds a few counts of this clonotype. The chain joins TRBV18 to TRBJ2-5; D not certain. CDR3 length equals 11 residues. The V gene lost 6 bases and the J gene lost 4 bases, with 6 bases spanning the gap. Germline V gives CDR1 KGHSH, CDR2 LQKENI. CDR3 DNA sequence: TGTGCCAGCTCGGGCGTAGAGACCCAGTACTTC. It specifies CASSGVETQYF.

The table lists this clonotype with a few counts. The genes are TRBV28 and TRBJ2-1, with a tentative D call TRBD2 (6 bases). CDR3 length: 12 amino acids. Trimming shortened V by 4 bases and J by 8 bases, and 9 bases separated the two germline ends. Per the germline V gene, CDR1 is MDHEN and CDR2 is SYDVKM. CDR3 sequence reads: CASSSGLHEQFF. For the CDR3, the DNA is TGTGCCAGCAGTTCGGGACTCCATGAGCAGTTCTTC.

Remarks on this clonotype: At one end the junction does not follow the germline gene, possibly because of a read error. The V call is TRBV29-1, the J call TRBJ2-7; D may be TRBD2 (5 bases). This CDR3 spans 13 amino acids. The germline V gene has CDR1 SQVTM and CDR2 ANQGSEA. The CDR3 nucleotides are TGCGGCGTTTTTCCGGGGAAGGACTACGAGCAGTACTTC. Translated: CGVFPGKDYEQYF.

As to this clonotype: This could be a read error, since a much larger clone is one nucleotide away. This chain joins TRBV7-3 and TRBJ2-1; no definite D call. The germline gives CDR1 SGHTA, CDR2 FQGTGA. CDR3 length: 15 residues. The CDR3, as DNA: TGTGCCGGCAGCTTAAAAGGAGAGAGACACAATGAGCAGTTCTTC. It is translated as CAGSLKGERHNEQFF.

This clonotype was observed many times. The rearrangement joins TRBV2 to TRBJ2-5, with D possibly being TRBD1 (6 bases). Trimming shortened V by 6 bases and J by 2 bases, and 10 bases separated the two germline ends. Germline lookup yields CDR1 SNHLY and CDR2 FYNNEI. The CDR3 is 13 amino acids. The CDR3 is CASSRDTQETQYF. The CDR3 nucleotides read TGTGCCAGCAGCCGGGACACACAAGAGACCCAGTACTTC.

The chain recombines TRBV15 with TRBJ2-5, with TRBD2 matching 11 bases. Germline CDR1 reads LNHNV; CDR2 reads YYDKDF (reference sequence). V was clipped by 0 bases and J by 2 bases; unmatched bases: 11. CDR3 length: 19 amino acids. Written as DNA, the CDR3 is TGTGCCACCAGCAGAGATCGTCGTCTAGCGGGGGGTAATCAAGAGACCCAGTACTTC. This translates into CATSRDRRLAGGNQETQYF.

This clonotype appeared many times. The chain is built from TRBV3-1 and TRBJ2-1; 7 bases fit TRBD1. V trimming: 5 bases; J trimming: 6 bases; junction bases outside the gene matches: 10. From germline, CDR1 is LGHDT and CDR2 YNNKEL (reference sequence). The CDR3 has 15 amino acids. Here the CDR3 DNA reads TGTGCCAGCAGCTTACAGACAGGGATAGGCAATGAGCAGTTCTTC. As protein: CASSLQTGIGNEQFF.

This chain connects TRBV10-3 to TRBJ1-4; D is uncertain. Germline V lookup: CDR1 ENHRY, CDR2 SYGVKD. Trimming removed 3 bases from V and 5 bases from J, with 10 bases in between. The CDR3 has 14 residues. The CDR3 region has the DNA TGTGCCATCAGTGACACGCCGCCGAATGAAAAACTGTTTTTT. Protein product: CAISDTPPNEKLFF.

This chain connects TRBV29-1 to TRBJ2-4, with TRBD2 identical over 11 bases. Germline V gene sequence: CDR1 SQVTM, CDR2 ANQGSEA. The CDR3 contains 14 residues. The V gene end was trimmed by 7 bases and the J gene end by 4 bases; junction bases not matched to a gene: 6. The CDR3 sequence: CSALRLAGKNIQYF. CDR3 DNA: TGCAGCGCCCTCCGACTAGCGGGGAAAAACATTCAGTACTTC.

The chain is built from TRBV6-5 and TRBJ2-7; TRBD2 agrees at 10 bases. V lost 0 bases and J lost 7; bases outside the gene matches: 12. Germline V lookup: CDR1 MNHEY, CDR2 SVGAGI. The CDR3 is made up of 17 amino acids. This chain's CDR3 is CASSYSSSSGRENEQYF. The CDR3 DNA follows: TGTGCCAGCAGTTACTCGAGTTCCAGCGGGAGGGAAAATGAGCAGTACTTC.